This T cell receptor beta chain was recovered during a study of T cell responses to AZD1222 COVID-19 vaccine. Per germline, CDR1 SGHRS and CDR2 YFSETQ. This CDR3 is built from 13 residues. V was clipped by 0 bases and J by 4 bases, with 7 bases between them. Sequenced by immunoSEQ multiplex PCR; TCRdb stores in-frame clones only, minus some. The table lists approximately 170,000 clones, over 85% of them singletons. The genes are TRBV5-1 and TRBJ1-2; unclear D gene. Here the sequenced sample was peripheral blood, taken on day 0 of AZD1222 vaccination. The source of this sequence is an adult in good health. The CDR3 region has the DNA TGCGCCAGCAGCTTGGCCCTCTTCTATGGCTACACCTTC. Protein: CASSLALFYGYTF.